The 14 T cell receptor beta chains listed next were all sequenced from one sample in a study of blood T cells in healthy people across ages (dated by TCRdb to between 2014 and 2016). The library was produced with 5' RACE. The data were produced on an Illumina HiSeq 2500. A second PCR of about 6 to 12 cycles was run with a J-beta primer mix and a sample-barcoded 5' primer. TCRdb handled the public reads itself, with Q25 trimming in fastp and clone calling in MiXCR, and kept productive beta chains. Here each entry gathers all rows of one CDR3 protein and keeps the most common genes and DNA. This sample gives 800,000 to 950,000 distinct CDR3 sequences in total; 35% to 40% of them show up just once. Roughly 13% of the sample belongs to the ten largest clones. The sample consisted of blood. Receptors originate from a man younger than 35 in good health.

The CDR3 bases are TGTGCCATCAGTGAGTCTTCCTCAGCGGGGGGCTACAATGAGCAGTACTTC. Translating it yields CAISESSSAGGYNEQYF. The J gene is TRBJ2-7, the V gene TRBV10-3; 9 bases agree with TRBD2. CDR3 length: 17 residues. Germline V gene sequence: CDR1 ENHRY, CDR2 SYGVKD. With V trimmed by 0 bases and J by 7 bases, 13 bases remained unmatched.

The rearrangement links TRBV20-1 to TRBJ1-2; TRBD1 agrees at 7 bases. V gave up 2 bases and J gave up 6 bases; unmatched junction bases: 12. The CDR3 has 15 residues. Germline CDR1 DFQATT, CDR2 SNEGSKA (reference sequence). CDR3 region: CSARQDSFQGDGYTF. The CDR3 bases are TGCAGTGCTAGACAAGACAGTTTTCAGGGGGATGGCTACACCTTC.

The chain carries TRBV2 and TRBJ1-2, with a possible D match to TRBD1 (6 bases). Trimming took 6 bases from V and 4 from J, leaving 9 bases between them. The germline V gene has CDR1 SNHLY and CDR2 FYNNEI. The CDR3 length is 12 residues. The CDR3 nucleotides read TGTGCCAGCAGACAGGGTAGCTATGGCTACACCTTC. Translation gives CASRQGSYGYTF.

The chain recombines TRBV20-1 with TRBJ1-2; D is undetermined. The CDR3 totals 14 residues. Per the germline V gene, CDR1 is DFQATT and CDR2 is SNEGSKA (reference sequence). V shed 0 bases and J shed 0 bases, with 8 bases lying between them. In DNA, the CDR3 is TGCAGTGCTAGAGATAGGCGGGCTAACTATGGCTACACCTTC. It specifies CSARDRRANYGYTF.

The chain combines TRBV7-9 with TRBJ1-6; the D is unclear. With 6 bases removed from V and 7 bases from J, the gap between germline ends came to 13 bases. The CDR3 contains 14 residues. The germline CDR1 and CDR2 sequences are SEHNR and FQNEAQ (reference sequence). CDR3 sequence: CASSPEGGNSPLHF. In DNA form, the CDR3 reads TGTGCCAGCAGTCCGGAGGGTGGCAATTCACCCCTCCACTTT.

DNA for the CDR3: TGTGCTAGTGCTCAACCGGGACAGGGCTTGGATACGCAGTATTTT. Its protein is CASAQPGQGLDTQYF. This rearrangement joins TRBV12-5 to TRBJ2-3; 9 nucleotides line up with TRBD1. V lost 7 bases and J lost 6; bases outside the gene matches: 11. Germline V gene sequence: CDR1 LGHNT, CDR2 FRNRAP. This CDR3 spans 15 amino acids. The full variable domain, with the rest looked up from reference TRBV12-5 and TRBJ2-3, is DARVTQTPRHKVTEMGQEVTMRCQPILGHNTVFWYRQTMMQGLELLAYFRNRAPLDDSGMPKDRFSAEMPDATLATLKIQPSEPRDSAVYFCASAQPGQGLDTQYFGPGTRLTVL.

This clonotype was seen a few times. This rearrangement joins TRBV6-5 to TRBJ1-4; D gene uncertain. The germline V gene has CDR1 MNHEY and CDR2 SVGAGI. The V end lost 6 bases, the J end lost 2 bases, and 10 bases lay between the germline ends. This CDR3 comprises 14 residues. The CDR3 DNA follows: TGTGCCAGCAGACCCGGGTCTACTAATGAAAAACTGTTTTTT. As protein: CASRPGSTNEKLFF.

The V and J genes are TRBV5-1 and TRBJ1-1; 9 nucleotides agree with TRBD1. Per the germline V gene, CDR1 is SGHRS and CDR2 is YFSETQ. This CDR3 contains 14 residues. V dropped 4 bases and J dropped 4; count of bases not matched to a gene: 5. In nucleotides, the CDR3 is TGCGCCAGCAGCGCGGGACAGGGAGGCACTGAAGCTTTCTTT. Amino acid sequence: CASSAGQGGTEAFF.

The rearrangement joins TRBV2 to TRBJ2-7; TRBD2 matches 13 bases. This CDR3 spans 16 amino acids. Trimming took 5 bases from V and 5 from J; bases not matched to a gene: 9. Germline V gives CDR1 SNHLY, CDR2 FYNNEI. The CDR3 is CASSPRTSGGLDEQYF. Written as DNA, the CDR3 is TGTGCCAGCAGTCCGAGGACTAGCGGGGGTCTCGACGAGCAGTACTTC.

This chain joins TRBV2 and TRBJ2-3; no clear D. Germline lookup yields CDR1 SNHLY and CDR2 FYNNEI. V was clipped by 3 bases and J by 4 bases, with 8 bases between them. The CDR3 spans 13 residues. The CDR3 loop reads CASSEERADTQYF. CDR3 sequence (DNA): TGTGCCAGCAGTGAGGAGCGAGCAGATACGCAGTATTTT.

The CDR3 nucleotides are TGTGCCAGCAGCTTCTCAGGGGATTCGAACACTGAAGCTTTCTTT. This codes for CASSFSGDSNTEAFF. The J gene is TRBJ1-1, the V gene TRBV7-2; weak D call: TRBD1 (6 bases). The CDR3 extends over 15 amino acids. Trimming removed 3 bases from V and 1 base from J, with 12 bases in between. The germline CDR1 and CDR2 sequences are SGHTA and FQGNSA.

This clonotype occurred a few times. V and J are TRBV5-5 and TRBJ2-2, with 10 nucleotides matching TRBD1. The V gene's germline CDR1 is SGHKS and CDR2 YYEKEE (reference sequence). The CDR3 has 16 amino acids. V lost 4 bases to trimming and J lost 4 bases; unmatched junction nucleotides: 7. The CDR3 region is CASSLGQGEATGELFF. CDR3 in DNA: TGTGCCAGCAGCCTCGGACAGGGGGAGGCCACCGGGGAGCTGTTTTTT. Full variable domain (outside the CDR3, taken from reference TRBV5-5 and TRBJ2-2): DAGVTQSPTHLIKTRGQQVTLRCSPISGHKSVSWYQQVLGQGPQFIFQYYEKEERGRGNFPDRFSARQFPNYSSELNVNALLLGDSALYLCASSLGQGEATGELFFGEGSRLTVL.

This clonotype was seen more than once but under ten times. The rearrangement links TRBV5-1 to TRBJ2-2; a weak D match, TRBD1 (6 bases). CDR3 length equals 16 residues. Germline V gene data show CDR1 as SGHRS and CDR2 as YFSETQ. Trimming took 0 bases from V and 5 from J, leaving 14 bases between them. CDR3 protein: CASSLVSGALTGELFF. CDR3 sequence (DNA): TGCGCCAGCAGCTTGGTGTCAGGGGCCCTGACCGGGGAGCTGTTTTTT.

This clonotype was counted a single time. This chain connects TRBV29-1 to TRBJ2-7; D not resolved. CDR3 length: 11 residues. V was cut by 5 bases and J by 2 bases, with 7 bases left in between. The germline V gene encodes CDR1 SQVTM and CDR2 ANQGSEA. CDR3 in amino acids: CSVTVTYEQYF. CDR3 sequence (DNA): TGCAGCGTTACCGTAACCTACGAGCAGTACTTC.